The 23 T cell receptor beta chains below all came from one sample that was sequenced in a study of blood T cell repertoires in COVID-19. Libraries were prepared by immunoSEQ multiplex PCR; TCRdb keeps only in-frame clonotypes and omits some of them. The sample contains around 270,000 clones, under 85% of which appear only once. The sample consisted of peripheral blood. The receptors were gathered from a human donor with COVID-19, enrolled during active disease. The donor label of this sample is uncertain.

The chain links TRBV4-1 to TRBJ2-5, with D possibly matching TRBD1 (6 bases). The V gene lost 1 base and the J gene lost 1 base, with 13 bases spanning the gap. Germline-derived CDR1 and CDR2 are MGHRA and YSYEKL. The CDR3 contains 16 residues. The CDR3 sequence: CASSQGTGIAQETQYF. Here the CDR3 DNA reads TGCGCCAGCAGCCAAGGAACAGGGATAGCCCAAGAGACCCAGTACTTC.

V and J are TRBV15 and TRBJ1-2; TRBD1 might be the D (6 bases). CDR3 length: 13 amino acids. Germline V gene sequence: CDR1 LNHNV, CDR2 YYDKDF (reference sequence). Trimming stripped 8 bases from V and 0 bases from J, with 10 bases between. The CDR3, as DNA: TGTGCCACCCAACAGGGACCTAACTATGGCTACACCTTC. It codes for CATQQGPNYGYTF.

V is TRBV4-3 and J is TRBJ1-4; maybe TRBD1 (5 bases). V shed 0 bases and J shed 7 bases, with 12 bases lying between them. Looked up from germline, CDR1 is LGHNA and CDR2 is YSLEER. CDR3 length equals 15 residues. As DNA, the CDR3 is TGCGCCAGCAGCCAAGATGGCCGGACAACTGAAAAACTGTTTTTT. Translating gives CASSQDGRTTEKLFF.

The genes are TRBV11-1 and TRBJ2-1; D is unclear. V lost 6 bases, J lost 0 bases, and 9 bases lay in between. The CDR3 is 14 residues long. From germline, CDR1 is SGHAT and CDR2 FQDESV (reference sequence). The CDR3 spells CASRSSHSYNEQFF. In DNA form, the CDR3 reads TGTGCCAGCAGGAGCTCCCACTCCTACAATGAGCAGTTCTTC.

V gene TRBV6-1 combines with J gene TRBJ2-7; tentatively, D is TRBD2 (6 bases). This CDR3 contains 14 residues. CDR1 is MNHNS, CDR2 SASEGT, per germline. V gave up 2 bases and J gave up 3 bases, with 11 bases separating them. The CDR3 protein is CASSELGTYYEQYF. CDR3 DNA sequence: TGTGCCAGCAGTGAACTCGGGACTTACTACGAGCAGTACTTC.

V usage is TRBV27 and J usage is TRBJ1-4, with 8 bases lining up with TRBD1. CDR3 length: 16 amino acids. Germline loops: CDR1 MNHEY, CDR2 SMNVEV (reference sequence). The V and J ends lost 2 bases and 3 bases, in that order; junction bases with no gene match: 5. CDR3 sequence (DNA): TGTGCCAGCAGTTTAACAGGGGGGAGGGCTAATGAAAAACTGTTTTTT. This codes for CASSLTGGRANEKLFF.

The V and J genes are TRBV19 and TRBJ1-4, with 7 nucleotides matching TRBD1. This CDR3 is 14 amino acids long. V lost 3 bases, J lost 4 bases, and 2 bases stayed unmatched. Germline V gives CDR1 LNHDA, CDR2 SQIVND (reference sequence). The DNA for the CDR3 is TGTGCCAGTAGTATGGGACAGCTTAATGAAAAACTGTTTTTT. This codes for CASSMGQLNEKLFF. The variable domain in full, completed from reference TRBV19 and TRBJ1-4, reads DGGITQSPKYLFRKEGQNVTLSCEQNLNHDAMYWYRQDPGQGLRLIYYSQIVNDFQKGDIAEGYSVSREKKESFPLTVTSAQKNPTAFYLCASSMGQLNEKLFFGSGTQLSVL.

The chain links TRBV29-1 to TRBJ2-3; 13 bases line up with TRBD2. Looked up from germline, CDR1 is SQVTM and CDR2 is ANQGSEA. After removal of 3 bases from V and 2 bases from J, the junction contained 11 bases not matched to a gene. The CDR3 length is 18 residues. The chain's CDR3 is CSVDTPLGLAGVTDTQYF. The CDR3 region has the DNA TGCAGCGTTGATACTCCACTTGGACTAGCGGGAGTCACAGATACGCAGTATTTT.

The chain uses TRBV7-3 and TRBJ2-1; D ambiguous. Germline V gene sequence: CDR1 SGHTA, CDR2 FQGTGA. This CDR3 is 15 amino acids long. The V end was cut by 5 bases, the J end by 0 bases, with 11 bases between. The CDR3 DNA reads as TGTGCCAGCAGCCCTCTACCGAGCTCCTACAATGAGCAGTTCTTC. As protein: CASSPLPSSYNEQFF. The full variable domain, with the rest looked up from reference TRBV7-3 and TRBJ2-1, is GAGVSQTPSNKVTEKGKYVELRCDPISGHTALYWYRQSLGQGPEFLIYFQGTGAADDSGLPNDRFFAVRPEGSVSTLKIQRTERGDSAVYLCASSPLPSSYNEQFFGPGTRLTVL.

The chain has TRBV18 and TRBJ2-7; 10 positions agree with TRBD2. The germline CDR1 and CDR2 sequences are KGHSH and LQKENI. This CDR3 is 18 amino acids long. Unmatched junction bases numbered 17, after V lost 5 bases and J lost 4 bases. The CDR3 nucleotides read TGTGCCAGCTCAATTCGGGTGAGCCTAGCGGGAGATAAATACGAGCAGTACTTC. Protein: CASSIRVSLAGDKYEQYF.

V is TRBV6-2 or TRBV6-3 and J is TRBJ1-6; a possible D gene is TRBD1 (6 bases). Germline loops: CDR1 MNHEY, CDR2 SVGEGT. V dropped 5 bases and J dropped 6 bases, with 11 bases sitting between them. CDR3 size: 14 residues. CDR3 in amino acids: CASSQQGSNSPLHF. The CDR3 DNA follows: TGTGCCAGCAGTCAGCAGGGGAGTAATTCACCCCTCCACTTT.

This chain uses TRBV11-1 with TRBJ2-3, with 7 bases identical to TRBD1. J gave up 1 base and V 7 bases, and 8 bases lay outside the gene matches. Germline-derived CDR1 and CDR2 are SGHAT and FQDESV (reference sequence). The CDR3 is 15 amino acids. The CDR3 reads CASTWTGLRTDTQYF. As DNA, the CDR3 is TGTGCCAGCACATGGACAGGCCTACGCACAGATACGCAGTATTTT. The variable domain in full, completed from reference TRBV11-1 and TRBJ2-3, reads EAEVAQSPRYKITEKSQAVAFWCDPISGHATLYWYRQILGQGPELLVQFQDESVVDDSQLPKDRFSAERLKGVDSTLKIQPAELGDSAMYLCASTWTGLRTDTQYFGPGTRLTVL.

This chain uses TRBV7-9 with TRBJ2-1, with 7 bases lining up with TRBD1. The germline gives CDR1 SEHNR, CDR2 FQNEAQ (reference sequence). This CDR3 has 18 residues. The V gene end was trimmed by 1 base and the J gene end by 0 bases; junction bases not matched to a gene: 9. The CDR3 DNA is TGTGCCAGCAGCTTAGACGCAGGGGGTCCAAACTCCTACAATGAGCAGTTCTTC. It yields the protein CASSLDAGGPNSYNEQFF.

V and J are TRBV24-1 and TRBJ2-2; TRBD1 matches at 7 bases. Looked up from germline, CDR1 is KGHDR and CDR2 is SFDVKD. Trimming cost V 10 bases and J 1 base; bases outside gene matches: 5. The CDR3 covers 14 residues. This CDR3 reads CATQGDRNTGELFF. CDR3 coding DNA: TGTGCCACTCAGGGGGACAGGAACACCGGGGAGCTGTTTTTT.

This clone was recorded only once. This chain links TRBV5-1 with TRBJ2-1, with 8 bases identical to TRBD2. Per the germline V gene, CDR1 is SGHRS and CDR2 is YFSETQ. This CDR3 contains 17 residues. Germline trimming cut 1 base from V and 4 bases from J; bases unmatched to any gene: 10. The CDR3 sequence is CASSLREIAGTYNEQFF. The CDR3 nucleotides are TGCGCCAGCAGCTTGCGGGAAATAGCGGGGACTTACAATGAGCAGTTCTTC.

The rearrangement joins TRBV5-8 to TRBJ1-1, with 8 bases lining up with TRBD1. V lost 4 bases, J lost 9 bases, and 5 bases stayed unmatched. This CDR3 comprises 12 residues. In germline, CDR1 is SGHTS, CDR2 YDEGEE. The CDR3 sequence is CASSLGQGKAFF. CDR3 sequence (DNA): TGTGCCAGCAGCCTAGGACAGGGTAAAGCTTTCTTT.

CDR3 nucleotides: TGTGCCAGCAGCCGACGGGGGAGGGCCGGGGATGAGCAGTTCTTC. This sequence encodes CASSRRGRAGDEQFF. The chain recombines TRBV7-9 with TRBJ2-1, with 7 positions matching TRBD2. CDR3 length: 15 residues. Losses at the gene ends were 5 bases for V and 8 bases for J; bases not matched to a gene: 12. Per germline, CDR1 SEHNR and CDR2 FQNEAQ (reference sequence).

V gene TRBV18 combines with J gene TRBJ1-4; the D gene is possibly TRBD1 (6 bases). With 1 base removed from V and 5 bases from J, the gap between germline ends came to 11 bases. The CDR3 has 15 amino acids. From germline, CDR1 is KGHSH and CDR2 LQKENI. CDR3 residues: CASSPLITGNEKLFF. The CDR3 DNA reads TGTGCCAGCTCACCACTTATTACAGGGAATGAAAAACTGTTTTTT.

J is TRBJ1-5 and V is TRBV7-9; possible D gene TRBD1, 6 bases. The CDR3 contains 15 residues. V lost 1 base to trimming and J lost 7 bases, with 14 bases between them. In germline, CDR1 is SEHNR, CDR2 FQNEAQ (reference sequence). CDR3 sequence reads: CASSLGETGRQPQHF. The CDR3 bases are TGTGCCAGCAGCTTAGGCGAAACAGGGAGACAGCCCCAGCATTTT.

The chain is built from TRBV5-1 and TRBJ2-1; 14 bases line up with TRBD2. Trimming removed 4 bases from V and 5 bases from J; junction bases left unmatched: 5. Germline CDR1 SGHRS, CDR2 YFSETQ. The CDR3 spans 16 residues. CDR3 loop: CASSRGLAGDNNEQFF. Written as DNA, the CDR3 is TGCGCCAGCAGCCGGGGACTAGCGGGAGACAACAATGAGCAGTTCTTC.

The chain is built from TRBV19 and TRBJ1-1; D is perhaps TRBD1 (5 bases). The CDR3 extends over 15 amino acids. V dropped 6 bases and J dropped 2 bases, with 16 bases sitting between them. Germline CDR1 and CDR2: LNHDA and SQIVND (reference sequence). CDR3 residues: CASSPRAGANTEAFF. The CDR3 DNA reads TGTGCCAGTAGCCCAAGGGCTGGGGCTAACACTGAAGCTTTCTTT.

This chain joins TRBV19 and TRBJ2-1; perhaps TRBD2 as D (5 bases). The CDR3 spans 17 residues. Germline CDR1 reads LNHDA; CDR2 reads SQIVND (reference sequence). Between the trimmed V and J ends, which lost 5 bases and 0 bases, there was a span of 17 bases. Written as DNA, the CDR3 is TGTGCCAGTAGTGGCCGGGCGGGCTCCAACTCCTACAATGAGCAGTTCTTC. This sequence encodes CASSGRAGSNSYNEQFF.

This chain uses TRBV3-1 (or the pseudogene TRBV3-2) with TRBJ2-1, with 9 bases identical to TRBD2. CDR1 LGHDT and CDR2 YNNKEL come from the germline V gene (reference sequence). V gave up 0 bases and J gave up 12 bases; unmatched junction bases: 6. The CDR3 has 14 residues. The DNA of the CDR3 is TGTGCCAGCAGCCAAGATATAGCAGCGGGGGGGCAGTTCTTC. Protein product: CASSQDIAAGGQFF.